Included here is one T cell receptor beta chain sequence, with context. The data were taken from a study of blood T cell repertoires in COVID-19. Study-wide background: The United States, Italy and Spain provided the acute and convalescent COVID-19 samples. T cells, B-cell-depleted T cells, or PBMCs supplied cDNA or gDNA.

In the original processing: The assay estimated nucleated cells by amplifying reference gene primers. The data were produced by immunoSEQ multiplex PCR, yet TCRdb's version contains in-frame clones alone and is incomplete. D and trimming were read from the DNA, whereas the V and J calls and clone size are those reported in that table. The profile shows about 120,000 clones, 82% of them singletons. The CDR3 runs to 15 residues. Germline CDR1 and CDR2: LGHDT and YNNKEL (reference sequence). The ends were cut back, 1 base at V and 1 base at J, with 10 bases in the middle. The receptor comes from a woman in her seventies with acute or convalescent COVID-19. The material sequenced was peripheral blood. The rearrangement uses TRBV3-1 (or the pseudogene TRBV3-2) and TRBJ1-1; possible D gene TRBD1, 6 bases. CDR3 coding DNA: TGTGCCAGCAGCCAAGGACAGGAGCCGAACACTGAAGCTTTCTTT. Encoded protein: CASSQGQEPNTEAFF.